The rows below give T cell receptor beta chains drawn from one sample of a study of technical replicates of blood from a few donors. Clones were read by immunoSEQ multiplex PCR, and TCRdb kept only the in-frame ones, dropping some. The top ten clones hold over 0.25% of a sample with around 78,000 clones, about 93% of them seen once. Source material: T cells isolated from PBMCs. The receptors shown here come from a human donor in good health. The CDR3 runs from the conserved cysteine through the conserved F or W. D genes are given only for firm matches. Where a row states a size, it is once, few, many or the class of an expanded clone; other rows omit it.

v_call,d_call,clone_size,j_call,cdr3_aa,cdr3_nt
TRBV19,NA,NA,TRBJ2-5,CASSSFEETQYF,TGTGCCAGTAGTAGTTTTGAGGAGACCCAGTACTTC
TRBV5-1,TRBD2,NA,TRBJ2-3,CASRRTSGDHTQYF,TGCGCCAGCAGAAGGACTAGCGGGGACCATACGCAGTATTTT
TRBV2,NA,NA,TRBJ2-1,CASSESGDEQFF,TGTGCCAGCAGTGAATCGGGGGATGAGCAGTTCTTC
TRBV30,TRBD1,once,TRBJ1-2,CAWSASPGTAYGYTF,TGTGCCTGGAGTGCCTCCCCCGGGACAGCCTATGGCTACACCTTC
TRBV9,NA,NA,TRBJ1-2,CASSVDGADYGYTF,TGTGCCAGCAGCGTAGATGGTGCGGACTATGGCTACACCTTC
TRBV2,NA,NA,TRBJ2-7,CASFQGSYEQYF,TGTGCCAGCTTCCAAGGGAGTTACGAGCAGTACTTC
TRBV28,NA,NA,TRBJ1-2,CASTRGVGAHYGYTF,TGTGCCAGCACCCGAGGTGTCGGTGCGCACTATGGCTACACCTTC
TRBV4-1,NA,NA,TRBJ1-5,CASSQAWQVFNQPQHF,TGCGCCAGCAGCCAAGCTTGGCAGGTATTCAATCAGCCCCAGCATTTT
TRBV10-1,TRBD1,NA,TRBJ2-7,CASSDLNRDRQTYEQYF,TGCGCCAGCAGTGACCTTAACCGGGACAGACAAACCTACGAGCAGTACTTC
TRBV5-1,TRBD1,NA,TRBJ1-1,CASSLLGQGVNTEAFF,TGCGCCAGCAGCTTGTTGGGACAGGGGGTAAACACTGAAGCTTTCTTT
TRBV7-9,NA,NA,TRBJ2-2,CASSFYITGELFF,TGTGCCAGCAGCTTCTATATCACCGGGGAGCTGTTTTTT
TRBV27,TRBD1,NA,TRBJ2-7,CATTGYSGTGSYEQYF,TGTGCCACAACCGGTTACAGTGGGACAGGGTCCTACGAGCAGTACTTC
TRBV7-6,NA,NA,TRBJ2-1,CASSPYRNEQFF,TGTGCCAGCAGCCCCTACAGAAATGAGCAGTTCTTC
TRBV5-1,NA,NA,TRBJ2-3,CASRRDSTYTDTQYF,TGCGCCAGCAGGAGGGACTCGACGTACACAGATACGCAGTATTTT
TRBV5-4,NA,NA,TRBJ1-3,CASSDGQTDGNTIYF,TGTGCCAGCAGCGACGGACAGACTGATGGAAACACCATATATTTT
TRBV5-4,NA,NA,TRBJ1-2,CASSPWRQGGGGYTF,TGTGCCAGCAGCCCGTGGAGGCAGGGAGGAGGAGGCTACACCTTC
TRBV6-5,TRBD2,NA,TRBJ2-5,CASSSRPAGGLETQYF,TGTGCCAGCAGTTCTAGGCCAGCGGGGGGATTGGAGACCCAGTACTTC
TRBV28,TRBD2,NA,TRBJ2-7,CASSPGGLAGFNEQYF,TGTGCCAGCAGCCCGGGGGGACTAGCGGGATTCAACGAGCAGTACTTC
TRBV28,NA,NA,TRBJ1-1,CASSLVGAGAFF,TGTGCCAGCAGTTTAGTAGGAGCGGGAGCTTTCTTT
TRBV27,NA,NA,TRBJ2-7,CASSLEAQNRYEQYF,TGTGCCAGCAGTTTGGAGGCGCAGAACCGCTACGAGCAGTACTTC
TRBV25-1,NA,once,TRBJ1-6,CASSGNLRRGSPLHF,TGTGCCAGCAGTGGAAACCTTCGCAGGGGTTCACCCCTCCACTTT
TRBV18,NA,NA,TRBJ2-5,CASSPRRAGEETQYF,TGTGCCAGCTCACCCCGGAGGGCAGGCGAAGAGACCCAGTACTTC
TRBV5-1,NA,NA,TRBJ2-7,CASSLGPQAYEQYF,TGCGCCAGCAGCTTGGGCCCACAGGCCTACGAGCAGTACTTC
TRBV10-3,TRBD2,NA,TRBJ2-1,CAIQTSGRTEQFF,TGTGCCATCCAGACTAGCGGGAGGACTGAGCAGTTCTTC
TRBV29-1,NA,NA,TRBJ2-7,CSVEDLRGEQYF,TGCAGCGTTGAGGACCTCAGGGGCGAGCAGTACTTC
TRBV7-2,NA,NA,TRBJ1-4,CASTRATNEKLFF,TGTGCCAGCACGAGGGCAACTAATGAAAAACTGTTTTTT
TRBV5-8,NA,NA,TRBJ2-3,CASSLAQDTQYF,TGTGCCAGCAGCTTGGCACAGGATACGCAGTATTTT
TRBV12-5,NA,once,TRBJ1-4,CASGLVPGRGTTNEKLFF,TGTGCTAGTGGTTTGGTACCAGGCAGGGGTACGACTAATGAAAAACTGTTTTTT